A single sample gave rise to the 28 T cell receptor beta chains below, sequenced in a study of shared T cell receptors in the human thymus. This table comes from immunoSEQ multiplex PCR, and its TCRdb copy is limited to in-frame clones, with some not included. The sample lists hundreds of thousands of clones, around 87% occurring once. This sample also appeared in a second study, on human thymus T cells.

Sequencing input: thymocytes. These receptors came from a boy younger than two with a congenital heart defect.

The chain employs TRBV7-2 and TRBJ2-5, with 14 bases that match TRBD2. V was clipped by 4 bases and J by 4 bases; unmatched bases: 11. Germline V gene data show CDR1 as SGHTA and CDR2 as FQGNSA. This CDR3 spans 18 amino acids. CDR3 nucleotides: TGTGCCAGCAGCTCAAATCCCCGGACTAGCGGGGGGATAGAGACCCAGTACTTC. It is translated as CASSSNPRTSGGIETQYF.

The chain carries TRBV7-9 and TRBJ2-1, with 10 nucleotides matching TRBD2. CDR1 is SEHNR, CDR2 FQNEAQ, per germline (reference sequence). CDR3 length: 16 amino acids. Trimming took 5 bases from V and 6 from J; bases not matched to a gene: 10. The CDR3 loop is CASSALPGTSVNEQFF. Written as DNA, the CDR3 is TGTGCCAGCAGCGCCCTCCCCGGGACTAGCGTCAATGAGCAGTTCTTC.

The sample holds one count of this clone. CDR3 loop: CSVTASGGSSNEQFF. The DNA for the CDR3 is TGCAGCGTTACGGCTAGCGGGGGTTCCAGCAATGAGCAGTTCTTC. The chain combines TRBV29-1 with TRBJ2-1; 10 nucleotides align to TRBD2. Germline CDR1 reads SQVTM; CDR2 reads ANQGSEA. This CDR3 comprises 15 residues. Trimming at V came to 5 bases and at J to 6 bases, leaving 10 bases not matched to a gene.

The V and J genes are TRBV23-1 and TRBJ2-7, with D tentatively TRBD1 (6 bases). TRBV23-1 is an ORF; its function is uncertain. Trimming took off 2 bases at V and 5 bases at J, with 13 bases between the two ends. This CDR3 spans 14 amino acids. The CDR3 coding sequence is TGCGCCAGCAGTCAACCCTTGGACAGCCACGAGCAGTACTTC. It yields the protein CASSQPLDSHEQYF.

The gene calls are TRBV10-1 and TRBJ2-7; 14 positions agree with TRBD2. After removal of 3 bases from V and 4 bases from J, the junction contained 14 bases not matched to a gene. Germline V gene lookup returns CDR1 WNHNN and CDR2 SYGVQD (reference sequence). The CDR3 has 19 residues. CDR3 DNA sequence: TGCGCCAGCAGTGAAAATACCGGGACTAGCGGGAGTAAAAAGTACGAGCAGTACTTC. Its protein product is CASSENTGTSGSKKYEQYF.

In this sample, this clone turned up once. The CDR3 protein is CASNRGGPYNEQFF. The CDR3 bases are TGTGCCAGTAATAGAGGGGGCCCGTACAATGAGCAGTTCTTC. This chain links TRBV19 with TRBJ2-1, with 7 bases that match TRBD1. The CDR3 is made up of 14 amino acids. Losses at the gene ends were 7 bases for V and 4 bases for J; bases not matched to a gene: 7. Germline V gene sequence: CDR1 LNHDA, CDR2 SQIVND (reference sequence).

This chain uses TRBV25-1 with TRBJ1-1; possibly TRBD1 for D (6 bases). Trimming removed 5 bases from V and 2 bases from J, with 15 bases in between. Looked up from germline, CDR1 is MGHDK and CDR2 is SYGVNS. This CDR3 spans 15 amino acids. The chain's CDR3 is CASSSRPGTNTEAFF. CDR3 DNA: TGTGCCAGCAGTTCCCGACCCGGGACAAACACTGAAGCTTTCTTT.

The V and J genes are TRBV14 and TRBJ2-1, with 12 bases fitting TRBD2. The germline gives CDR1 SGHDN, CDR2 FVKESK. After removal of 5 bases from V and 5 bases from J, the junction contained 16 bases not matched to a gene. The CDR3 totals 19 residues. CDR3 DNA: TGTGCCAGCAGCGCGTTCAAACTAGCGGGAGGAGAACAGGACAATGAGCAGTTCTTC. It is translated as CASSAFKLAGGEQDNEQFF.

The CDR3 spells CASSCRTTGGYGYTF. Here the CDR3 DNA reads TGTGCCAGCAGCTGCCGAACGACAGGGGGCTATGGCTACACCTTC. The rearrangement links TRBV5-6 to TRBJ1-2, with TRBD1 identical over 9 bases. Trimming cost V 3 bases and J 4 bases; bases outside gene matches: 7. CDR3 length: 15 residues. Germline V CDR1 and CDR2: SGHDT, YYEEEE.

The chain employs TRBV6-6 and TRBJ1-5; D ambiguous. From germline, CDR1 is MNHNY and CDR2 SVGAGI (reference sequence). This CDR3 comprises 12 residues. The ends were cut back, 2 bases at V and 5 bases at J, with 4 bases in the middle. CDR3 nucleotide sequence: TGTGCCAGCAGTTACCCTTATCAGCCCCAGCATTTT. It codes for CASSYPYQPQHF.

The chain uses TRBV7-9 and TRBJ2-1, with a tentative D call TRBD1 (7 bases). V was clipped by 5 bases and J by 10 bases, with 33 bases between them. The CDR3 has 19 amino acids. In germline, CDR1 is SEHNR, CDR2 FQNEAQ (reference sequence). CDR3 DNA: TGTGCCAGCAGCACTCGACAGGGTTGGCTCATCGGGACTGCATGGGAGCAGTTCTTC. The encoded protein is CASSTRQGWLIGTAWEQFF.

The V and J genes are TRBV2 and TRBJ1-4; the match to TRBD1 covers 10 bases. This CDR3 comprises 13 residues. V was clipped by 8 bases and J by 13 bases; unmatched bases: 10. Germline CDR1 is SNHLY and CDR2 is FYNNEI. CDR3 bases: TGTGCCAGCGAGGGGACAGGGGCCTCGAGACTGTTTTTT. Protein: CASEGTGASRLFF.

V gene TRBV7-2 combines with J gene TRBJ1-2; the D gene is possibly TRBD1 (5 bases). Trimming cost V 0 bases and J 6 bases, with 17 bases left between them. Per germline, CDR1 SGHTA and CDR2 FQGNSA. The CDR3 covers 16 residues. Here the CDR3 DNA reads TGTGCCAGCAGCTTAGCCCCGGCAGGGTGCAAGGATGGCTACACCTTC. Translation gives CASSLAPAGCKDGYTF.

The chain links TRBV4-1 to TRBJ2-5; 7 bases map to TRBD2. V shed 0 bases and J 5 bases; nucleotides not matched to a gene: 15. This CDR3 is built from 18 residues. Looked up from germline, CDR1 is MGHRA and CDR2 is YSYEKL. In DNA form, the CDR3 reads TGCGCCAGCAGCCAAGATATGGCTAGCGGCCCCCTCGAGGAGACCCAGTACTTC. Protein: CASSQDMASGPLEETQYF.

The chain couples TRBV5-1 to TRBJ2-1; 11 bases fit TRBD1. The J segment lost 3 bases and the V segment lost 3 bases, leaving 11 bases of the junction unmatched. Germline CDR1 SGHRS, CDR2 YFSETQ. The CDR3 totals 18 residues. CDR3 bases: TGCGCCAGCAGCTGTGTTGGGACAGGGGGACATGTCTACAATGAGCAGTTCTTC. Translating gives CASSCVGTGGHVYNEQFF. The full variable domain, completed using reference TRBV5-1 and TRBJ2-1, is KAGVTQTPRYLIKTRGQQVTLSCSPISGHRSVSWYQQTPGQGLQFLFEYFSETQRNKGNFPGRFSGRQFSNSRSEMNVSTLELGDSALYLCASSCVGTGGHVYNEQFFGPGTRLTVL.

V is TRBV11-2 and J is TRBJ2-5; 9 nucleotides agree with TRBD2. The trim removed 3 bases at V and 5 bases at J, leaving 7 bases unmatched. In germline, CDR1 is SGHAT, CDR2 FQNNGV. This CDR3 is built from 15 residues. In DNA form, the CDR3 reads TGTGCCAGCAGCTTCTTAGCGGGAGTTCCGGAGACCCAGTACTTC. As protein: CASSFLAGVPETQYF.

In this sample, this clone turned up a few times. The rearrangement links TRBV4-3 to TRBJ2-3; 9 bases are shared with TRBD2. The J segment lost 3 bases and the V segment lost 0 bases, leaving 7 bases of the junction unmatched. CDR3 length: 17 amino acids. Germline CDR1 and CDR2: LGHNA and YSLEER. CDR3 amino acids: CASSQDDASGVTDTQYF. The CDR3 nucleotides read TGCGCCAGCAGCCAAGATGACGCTAGCGGGGTAACAGATACGCAGTATTTT.

The chain combines TRBV6-5 with TRBJ2-1; TRBD2 matches 10 bases. The CDR3 is 15 residues long. V shed 5 bases and J 8 bases; nucleotides not matched to a gene: 9. Germline V lookup: CDR1 MNHEY, CDR2 SVGAGI. CDR3 nucleotide sequence: TGTGCCAGCAGTCTAAAGCGGGAGGGCCAGGATGAGCAGTTCTTC. Protein sequence: CASSLKREGQDEQFF.

This chain joins TRBV9 and TRBJ1-2; TRBD1 aligns across 9 bases. The junction had 9 bases not matched to a gene; V was cut back by 0 bases and J by 3 bases. Germline V lookup: CDR1 SGDLS, CDR2 YYNGEE. This CDR3 region has 17 residues. The DNA for the CDR3 is TGTGCCAGCAGCGTAGAGGACTTAACAGGGGGCGACTATGGCTACACCTTC. This translates into CASSVEDLTGGDYGYTF.

This chain links TRBV4-3 with TRBJ2-1, with 7 bases fitting TRBD2. The CDR3 has 17 amino acids. Germline assignment: CDR1 LGHNA and CDR2 YSLEER. V shed 1 base and J 9 bases; nucleotides not matched to a gene: 15. The CDR3 region is CASSQVSEGGPRVEQFF. The CDR3 nucleotides read TGCGCCAGCAGCCAAGTAAGCGAGGGAGGGCCTCGCGTTGAGCAGTTCTTC.

The chain combines TRBV5-6 with TRBJ1-2; no reliable D call. Germline V gene sequence: CDR1 SGHDT, CDR2 YYEEEE. This CDR3 comprises 14 residues. V lost 0 bases and J 7 bases, leaving 13 bases between the germline ends. CDR3 nucleotide sequence: TGTGCCAGCAGCTTGGACAGTAGATCGCGTGGCTACACCTTC. Amino acids: CASSLDSRSRGYTF.

The chain has TRBV7-2 and TRBJ2-3; 10 bases are a match to TRBD2. J gave up 3 bases and V 5 bases, and 17 bases lay outside the gene matches. Germline V gene lookup returns CDR1 SGHTA and CDR2 FQGNSA. The CDR3 length is 19 residues. This CDR3 is CASSNHRELLAGMTDTQYF. The DNA for the CDR3 is TGTGCCAGCAGCAACCACCGCGAACTACTAGCGGGGATGACAGATACGCAGTATTTT.

V and J are TRBV12-5 and TRBJ2-5, with TRBD2 matching over 9 bases. Trimming at V came to 6 bases and at J to 3 bases, leaving 2 bases not matched to a gene. There are 13 residues in the CDR3. From germline, CDR1 is LGHNT and CDR2 FRNRAP. The CDR3 DNA reads as TGTGCTAGTGGGGGGACTAGCAAAGAGACCCAGTACTTC. Translated, it gives CASGGTSKETQYF.

CDR3 loop: CASIETGDTEAFF. In DNA form, the CDR3 reads TGTGCCAGCATCGAAACCGGGGACACTGAAGCTTTCTTT. The V call is TRBV6-6, the J call TRBJ1-1; D is unresolved. Trimming removed 7 bases at V and 3 bases at J, with 12 bases between. The CDR3 spans 13 residues. Germline CDR1 reads MNHNY; CDR2 reads SVGAGI (reference sequence).

The chain recombines TRBV7-3 with TRBJ2-1; TRBD1 might be the D (5 bases). V was cut by 2 bases and J by 5 bases, with 19 bases left in between. CDR1 SGHTA and CDR2 FQGTGA come from the germline V gene. The CDR3 is made up of 17 amino acids. For the CDR3, the DNA is TGTGCCAGCAGCTTAGAGGTGACTGGGGCGAGGAACAATGAGCAGTTCTTC. Encoded protein: CASSLEVTGARNNEQFF.

The rearrangement uses TRBV5-6 and TRBJ1-5; 7 nucleotides agree with TRBD1. The CDR3 is 14 amino acids. Germline V gives CDR1 SGHDT, CDR2 YYEEEE. V gave up 4 bases and J gave up 8 bases; unmatched junction bases: 9. The CDR3 nucleotides are TGTGCCAGCAGCACTACAGGGGCCGGGGAGCCCCAGCATTTT. This sequence encodes CASSTTGAGEPQHF. The entire variable domain, with the rest obtained from reference TRBV5-6 and TRBJ1-5, is as follows: DAGVTQSPTHLIKTRGQQVTLRCSPKSGHDTVSWYQQALGQGPQFIFQYYEEEERQRGNFPDRFSGHQFPNYSSELNVNALLLGDSALYLCASSTTGAGEPQHFGDGTRLSIL.

This clone was counted a few times. This chain uses TRBV25-1 with TRBJ1-3, with D unresolved. Between the trimmed V and J ends, which lost 6 bases and 0 bases, there was a span of 3 bases. This CDR3 spans 12 amino acids. Germline V gene lookup returns CDR1 MGHDK and CDR2 SYGVNS. The DNA for the CDR3 is TGTGCCAGCAGGAGCTCTGGAAACACCATATATTTT. Translated, it gives CASRSSGNTIYF.

The rearrangement links TRBV4-1 to TRBJ2-3; D remains unclear. V lost 1 base and J 3 bases, leaving 14 bases between the germline ends. CDR1 MGHRA and CDR2 YSYEKL come from the germline V gene. The CDR3 extends over 16 amino acids. The CDR3 is CASSQVRLVGTDTQYF. Here the CDR3 DNA reads TGCGCCAGCAGCCAAGTTCGGCTAGTTGGAACAGATACGCAGTATTTT.